A single sample gave rise to the 4 T cell receptor beta chains below, sequenced in a study of blood T cell repertoires in COVID-19. Profiled with immunoSEQ multiplex PCR; TCRdb holds only in-frame clones, not every one. The repertoire includes about 140,000 clones, 65% to 80% of them detected once, and under 15% sits in the top ten. Sequenced input: peripheral blood. All receptors derive from a man older than 75 with acute or convalescent COVID-19.

The chain links TRBV28 to TRBJ1-2; TRBD1 aligns across 7 bases. Unmatched junction bases numbered 8, after V lost 6 bases and J lost 7 bases. The CDR3 has 13 residues. Germline V lookup: CDR1 MDHEN, CDR2 SYDVKM. CDR3: CASSRDSTGGYTF. Written as DNA, the CDR3 is TGTGCCAGCAGCCGGGACAGTACCGGTGGCTACACCTTC.

The V call is TRBV14, the J call TRBJ2-2; tentative D call: TRBD2 (5 bases). This CDR3 is 12 amino acids long. Trimming left V 4 bases short and J 6 bases short, with 6 bases between. Germline CDR1 is SGHDN and CDR2 is FVKESK. This CDR3 reads CASSLGAGELFF. DNA of the CDR3: TGTGCCAGCAGCCTGGGAGCCGGGGAGCTGTTTTTT.

The chain couples TRBV2 to TRBJ2-1; the D is unclear. The germline V and J ends were trimmed by 5 bases and 7 bases, with 12 bases remaining between them. The CDR3 consists of 13 residues. From germline, CDR1 is SNHLY and CDR2 FYNNEI. CDR3 sequence (DNA): TGTGCCAGCAGTAACATGAGGTTGAATGAGCAGTTCTTC. It specifies CASSNMRLNEQFF.

The J gene is TRBJ2-3, the V gene TRBV6-5; 11 nucleotides agree with TRBD2. V shed 6 bases and J 4 bases; nucleotides not matched to a gene: 6. The CDR3 is 15 residues long. Germline V gene sequence: CDR1 MNHEY, CDR2 SVGAGI. The CDR3 nucleotides read TGTGCCAGCAGCGTAACTAGCGGGGGATCAGATACGCAGTATTTT. Its protein product is CASSVTSGGSDTQYF.